These 17 T cell receptor beta chains were sequenced from one sample in a study of T cells in Graves' hyperthyroidism and ophthalmopathy. The investigators amplified TCR beta CDR3 regions from RNA transcripts. With the HTBI primer set, the TCR CDR3 went through a first round of RT-PCR. Via MiXCR, TCRdb re-called the multiplex PCR reads, giving one row per CDR3 protein. The table records approximately 870,000 distinct CDR3 sequences, over 35% of them present only once. The specimen sequenced was blood. The receptors come from a young man with Graves' hyperthyroidism.

In this sample, this clonotype turned up once. V is TRBV7-9 and J is TRBJ1-4, with D unclear. The V end was cut by 7 bases, the J end by 8 bases, with 11 bases between. CDR3 length: 12 amino acids. The germline V gene encodes CDR1 SEHNR and CDR2 FQNEAQ (reference sequence). The CDR3 bases are TGTGCCAGCATCCCCCGAGGGGAAAAACTGTTTTTT. Translated: CASIPRGEKLFF. The variable domain in full, completed from reference TRBV7-9 and TRBJ1-4, reads DTGVSQNPRHKITKRGQNVTFRCDPISEHNRLYWYRQTLGQGPEFLTYFQNEAQLEKSRLLSDRFSAERPKGSFSTLEIQRTEQGDSAMYLCASIPRGEKLFFGSGTQLSVL.

This clonotype was observed many times. The chain uses TRBV13 and TRBJ2-5; perhaps D is TRBD1 or TRBD2 (5 bases each). Trimming pared 6 bases from V and 6 bases from J, leaving 11 bases between. Looked up from germline, CDR1 is PRHDT and CDR2 is FYEKMQ (reference sequence). The CDR3 covers 12 residues. The CDR3 region is CASSRDGKTQYF. CDR3 DNA: TGTGCCAGCAGTCGGGACGGGAAGACCCAGTACTTC.

With regard to this clonotype: One end of the junction fails to match germline, which may point to a read error. V gene TRBV5-4 combines with J gene TRBJ2-5; 9 bases are shared with TRBD2. Germline CDR1 is SGHNT and CDR2 is YYREEE (reference sequence). The length of the CDR3 is 15 residues. This chain's CDR3 is CAGSSVAGVQETQYF. CDR3 DNA sequence: TGTGCCGGCAGCTCCGTAGCGGGGGTCCAAGAGACCCAGTACTTC.

V gene TRBV14 combines with J gene TRBJ2-7, with D uncertain. CDR1 is SGHDN and CDR2 is FVKESK in the germline V gene. V gave up 3 bases and J gave up 4 bases, with 13 bases separating them. This CDR3 has 14 amino acids. CDR3 loop: CASSQPSSGYEQYF. DNA of the CDR3: TGTGCCAGCAGCCAGCCTTCTTCAGGTTACGAGCAGTACTTC.

Ten or more counts support this clonotype. The rearrangement links TRBV20-1 to TRBJ1-2, with 10 bases aligning to TRBD1. Germline V CDR1 and CDR2: DFQATT, SNEGSKA (reference sequence). This CDR3 is built from 14 residues. Trimming took 4 bases from V and 2 from J; bases not matched to a gene: 4. The CDR3 protein is CSANDRGRNYGYTF. In nucleotides, the CDR3 is TGCAGTGCTAACGACAGGGGGCGAAACTATGGCTACACCTTC.

Of note for this clonotype: A much larger clone is a single base away; this may be a read error. V is TRBV7-9 and J is TRBJ1-3, with TRBD1 identical over 7 bases. The CDR3 totals 15 residues. The V gene's germline CDR1 is SEHNR and CDR2 FQNEAQ (reference sequence). V lost 2 bases and J lost 5; bases outside the gene matches: 6. DNA of the CDR3: TGTGCCAGCAGCTTAAGACAGGGCGTGCGAAACACCATATATTTT. This codes for CASSLRQGVRNTIYF.

About this clonotype: This may come from a read error, since a much larger clone is one base off. The chain combines TRBV7-9 with TRBJ1-1; D is perhaps TRBD1 (6 bases). Germline CDR1 and CDR2: SEHNR and FQNEAQ (reference sequence). The CDR3 runs 13 residues. CDR3 protein: CAGSRGARTEAFF. CDR3 DNA: TGTGCCGGCAGCCGGGGGGCGCGAACTGAAGCTTTCTTT.

This clonotype was recorded many times. V and J are TRBV7-8 and TRBJ1-2; D is undetermined. V lost 1 base and J 7 bases, leaving 10 bases between the germline ends. Germline assignment: CDR1 SGHVS and CDR2 FQNEAQ. The CDR3 has 13 amino acids. CDR3 coding DNA: TGTGCCAGCAGCTTAGAGGAGCGGGCTGGCTACACCTTC. Encoded protein: CASSLEERAGYTF.

With regard to this clonotype: A much larger clone differs by one base, so this may be a read error. The V gene is TRBV15, the J gene TRBJ2-2; no clear D gene. CDR1 is LNHNV and CDR2 is YYDKDF in the germline V gene (reference sequence). This CDR3 has 14 residues. The germline V and J ends were trimmed by 1 base and 7 bases, with 10 bases remaining between them. This CDR3 reads CATSRGNDLGELFF. The CDR3 DNA sequence: TGTGCCACCAGCAGAGGCAATGACCTCGGGGAGCTGTTTTTT. Drawing the rest from reference TRBV15 and TRBJ2-2, the complete variable domain is DAMVIQNPRYQVTQFGKPVTLSCSQTLNHNVMYWYQQKSSQAPKLLFHYYDKDFNNEADTPDNFQSRRPNTSFCFLDIRSPGLGDTAMYLCATSRGNDLGELFFGEGSRLTVL.

The chain carries TRBV20-1 and TRBJ1-6, with 9 bases lining up with TRBD1. The trim removed 4 bases at V and 6 bases at J, leaving 4 bases unmatched. Germline assignment: CDR1 DFQATT and CDR2 SNEGSKA (reference sequence). This CDR3 has 14 residues. The CDR3 bases are TGCAGTGCTAACGACAGGGGGTCTAATTCACCCCTCCACTTT. Translation: CSANDRGSNSPLHF.

On this clonotype itself: This may come from a read error, since a much larger clone is one base off. The chain joins TRBV12-3 or TRBV12-4 to TRBJ1-2; 8 bases are a match to TRBD1. The CDR3 length is 11 residues. CDR3 nucleotide sequence: TGTGGCAGCAGACAGGGGAATGGCTACACCTTC. Translated, it gives CGSRQGNGYTF.

This clonotype occurred a few times. The chain combines TRBV5-1 with TRBJ2-2; 9 bases line up with TRBD2. Trimming cost V 1 base and J 7 bases; bases outside gene matches: 11. This CDR3 has 17 amino acids. The germline V gene encodes CDR1 SGHRS and CDR2 YFSETQ. CDR3 loop: CASSLSPGSGRGGELFF. CDR3 in DNA: TGCGCCAGCAGCTTGAGTCCGGGTAGCGGGAGAGGCGGGGAGCTGTTTTTT.

The J gene is TRBJ1-5, the V gene TRBV6-2 or TRBV6-3; D unclear. CDR1 MNHEY and CDR2 SVGEGT come from the germline V gene. V was shortened by 2 bases and J by 4 bases, with 9 bases between the two germline ends. The CDR3 runs to 14 residues. As DNA, the CDR3 is TGTGCCAGCAGTTACATAACGGCAAATCAGCCCCAGCATTTT. As protein: CASSYITANQPQHF.

The V and J genes are TRBV12-3 or TRBV12-4 and TRBJ2-2; no firm D call. This CDR3 spans 16 amino acids. Trimming pared 6 bases from V and 0 bases from J, leaving 14 bases between. The CDR3 loop is CASRTSGLTNTGELFF. The CDR3 DNA reads as TGTGCCAGCAGAACCTCTGGTCTAACGAACACCGGGGAGCTGTTTTTT.

On this clonotype itself: A clone one base away is much larger, so this may be a read error. As the CDR3 is not closed by the conserved phenylalanine or tryptophan, this likely results from a read error. The rearrangement uses TRBV20-1 and TRBJ1-1; D call uncertain. Germline assignment: CDR1 DFQATT and CDR2 SNEGSKA (reference sequence). V was shortened by 5 bases and J by 1 base, with 5 bases between the two germline ends. There are 11 residues in the CDR3. For the CDR3, the DNA is TGCAGTGCTTTTCGGAACACTGAAGCTTTCCTT. Protein sequence: CSAFRNTEAFL.

The J gene is TRBJ1-2, the V gene TRBV7-9; D is possibly TRBD1 (6 bases). Germline V CDR1 and CDR2: SEHNR, FQNEAQ (reference sequence). This CDR3 has 17 residues. V gave up 5 bases and J gave up 0 bases, with 19 bases separating them. The CDR3 sequence is CASSQPLQGRTNYGYTF. CDR3 sequence (DNA): TGTGCCAGCAGCCAGCCCCTACAGGGAAGAACTAACTATGGCTACACCTTC.

The chain carries TRBV9 and TRBJ2-7; perhaps TRBD2 as D (6 bases). From germline, CDR1 is SGDLS and CDR2 YYNGEE. The CDR3 extends over 15 amino acids. V dropped 0 bases and J dropped 6 bases, with 16 bases sitting between them. The CDR3 DNA reads as TGTGCCAGCAGCGTAGTACCGGGACTCTCTAGCGAGCAGTACTTC. The encoded protein is CASSVVPGLSSEQYF.